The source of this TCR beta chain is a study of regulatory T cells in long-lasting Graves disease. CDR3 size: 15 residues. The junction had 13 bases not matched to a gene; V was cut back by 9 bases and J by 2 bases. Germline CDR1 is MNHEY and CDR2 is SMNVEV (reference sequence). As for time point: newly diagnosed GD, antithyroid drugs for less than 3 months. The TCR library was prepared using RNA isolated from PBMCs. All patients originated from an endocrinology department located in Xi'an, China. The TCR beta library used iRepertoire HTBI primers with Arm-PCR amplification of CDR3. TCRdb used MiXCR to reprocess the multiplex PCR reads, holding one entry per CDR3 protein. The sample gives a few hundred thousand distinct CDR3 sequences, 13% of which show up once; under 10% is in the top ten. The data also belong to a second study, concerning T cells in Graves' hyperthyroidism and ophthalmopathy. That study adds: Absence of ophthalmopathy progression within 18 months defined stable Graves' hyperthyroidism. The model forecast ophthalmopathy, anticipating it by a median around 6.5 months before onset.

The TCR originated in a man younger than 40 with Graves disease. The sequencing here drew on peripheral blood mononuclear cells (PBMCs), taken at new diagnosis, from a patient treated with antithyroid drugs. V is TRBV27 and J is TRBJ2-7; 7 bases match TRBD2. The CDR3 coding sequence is TGTGCCAGTTCCAACATGGGACTACCGCCCTACGAGCAGTACTTC. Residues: CASSNMGLPPYEQYF.